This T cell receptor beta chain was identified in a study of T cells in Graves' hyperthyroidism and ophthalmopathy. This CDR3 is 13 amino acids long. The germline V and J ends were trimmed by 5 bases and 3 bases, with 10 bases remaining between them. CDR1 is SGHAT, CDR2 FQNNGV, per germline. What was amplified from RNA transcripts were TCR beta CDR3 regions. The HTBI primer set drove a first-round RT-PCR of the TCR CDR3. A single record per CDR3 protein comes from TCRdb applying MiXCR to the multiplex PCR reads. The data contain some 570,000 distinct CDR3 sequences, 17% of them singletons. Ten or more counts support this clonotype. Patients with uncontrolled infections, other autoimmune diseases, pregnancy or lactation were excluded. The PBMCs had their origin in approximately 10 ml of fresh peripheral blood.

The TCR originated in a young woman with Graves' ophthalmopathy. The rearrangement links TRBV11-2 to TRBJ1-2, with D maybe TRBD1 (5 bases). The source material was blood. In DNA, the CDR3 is TGTGCCAGCAGCCGAGGGGCCTACTATGGCTACACCTTC. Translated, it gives CASSRGAYYGYTF.